A single sample is the source of the 18 T cell receptor beta chains below, sequenced in a study of early T cells in non-severe SARS-CoV-2 infection. TCRdb used MiXCR to reprocess the 5' RACE reads, holding one entry per CDR3 protein. The sample shows 77,000 or so distinct CDR3 sequences, roughly 14% of them seen only once. The sample was whole blood, taken at baseline. These receptor sequences come from an adult who was a healthcare worker with PCR-confirmed SARS-CoV-2 infection or an uninfected control (not recorded which).

This chain links TRBV12-3 or TRBV12-4 with TRBJ1-5; no firm D call. This CDR3 is 14 amino acids long. Trimming pared 0 bases from V and 9 bases from J, leaving 12 bases between. The CDR3 nucleotides read TGTGCCAGCAGTTTAGCAGGGAGCGATTGGCCCCAGCATTTT. Translated: CASSLAGSDWPQHF.

This clonotype was seen a handful of times. The rearrangement joins TRBV7-3 to TRBJ2-7; TRBD2 agrees at 7 bases. Germline assignment: CDR1 SGHTA and CDR2 FQGTGA. With 2 bases clipped from V and 1 base from J, the junction kept 2 bases outside the gene matches. The CDR3 is made up of 14 amino acids. The CDR3 DNA reads as TGTGCCAGCAGCTTAGCTAGCGGATCCTACGAGCAGTACTTC. This gives the protein CASSLASGSYEQYF.

The rearrangement links TRBV29-1 to TRBJ1-2; possibly TRBD1 for D (5 bases). CDR3 size: 12 residues. Germline lookup yields CDR1 SQVTM and CDR2 ANQGSEA. V was trimmed by 0 bases and J by 8 bases, leaving 10 bases between them. The CDR3 protein is CSVEEGWDGYTF. The CDR3 DNA follows: TGCAGCGTTGAAGAGGGTTGGGACGGCTACACCTTC.

This clonotype has a handful of counts. This chain joins TRBV20-1 and TRBJ1-2; 11 bases agree with TRBD1. The germline CDR1 and CDR2 sequences are DFQATT and SNEGSKA (reference sequence). This CDR3 is 15 amino acids long. Unmatched junction bases numbered 5, after V lost 5 bases and J lost 0 bases. The DNA of the CDR3 is TGCAGTGCTGGAACGGGACAGGGGGCTAACTATGGCTACACCTTC. It translates to CSAGTGQGANYGYTF.

Only a few counts were recorded for this clonotype. In nucleotides, the CDR3 is TGTGCCAGCAGCTTAGGAGGGGGTCCCTACGAGCAGTACTTC. It specifies CASSLGGGPYEQYF. This chain uses TRBV7-6 with TRBJ2-7, with D possibly TRBD1 on 6 matching bases. V was pared by 1 base and J by 2 bases, with 9 bases between. Germline CDR1 SGHVS, CDR2 FNYEAQ. The CDR3 spans 14 residues.

The table lists this clonotype with many counts. V usage is TRBV5-5 and J usage is TRBJ2-1; no clear D gene. There are 16 residues in the CDR3. Trimming took off 0 bases at V and 1 base at J, with 11 bases between the two ends. Germline CDR1 is SGHKS and CDR2 is YYEKEE (reference sequence). The CDR3 here is CASSLEVVSSYNEQFF. CDR3 coding DNA: TGTGCCAGCAGCTTGGAGGTTGTGTCTTCCTACAATGAGCAGTTCTTC.

This clonotype was seen many times. The chain joins TRBV5-1 to TRBJ1-1; D may be TRBD1 (5 bases). Germline V gene data show CDR1 as SGHRS and CDR2 as YFSETQ. V was shortened by 5 bases and J by 1 base, with 9 bases between the two germline ends. The CDR3 loop spans 13 amino acids. CDR3 in amino acids: CASSSGQNTEAFF. DNA of the CDR3: TGCGCCAGCAGTTCCGGACAGAACACTGAAGCTTTCTTT.

The rearrangement links TRBV2 to TRBJ2-1, with 9 positions matching TRBD2. The germline gives CDR1 SNHLY, CDR2 FYNNEI. With 6 bases clipped from V and 5 bases from J, the junction kept 14 bases outside the gene matches. The CDR3 is 17 amino acids. CDR3 DNA sequence: TGTGCCAGCAGGCCCACTCCGGGACTAGCCCTACACAATGAGCAGTTCTTC. Encoded protein: CASRPTPGLALHNEQFF.

This clonotype has ten or more counts. The J gene is TRBJ1-4, the V gene TRBV12-3 or TRBV12-4; D is undetermined. V was clipped by 3 bases and J by 4 bases, with 6 bases between them. This CDR3 contains 13 residues. The CDR3 DNA reads TGTGCCAGCAGTTTGAGGAATAATGAAAAACTGTTTTTT. This gives the protein CASSLRNNEKLFF.

This clonotype occurred a few times. One end of the junction is discordant with germline, which a read error may explain. This rearrangement joins TRBV12-3 or TRBV12-4 to TRBJ2-1; tentative D call: TRBD2 (6 bases). This CDR3 has 16 residues. The CDR3 reads CTSSWGVVPSYNEQFF. The DNA of the CDR3 is TGTACCAGCAGTTGGGGGGTAGTCCCCTCCTACAATGAGCAGTTCTTC.

The chain's CDR3 is CASSEYGSAYEQYF. CDR3 in DNA: TGTGCCAGCAGTGAATACGGGAGCGCCTACGAGCAGTACTTC. The V gene is TRBV2, the J gene TRBJ2-7; a possible D gene is TRBD2 (6 bases). This CDR3 region has 14 residues. Germline loops: CDR1 SNHLY, CDR2 FYNNEI. Trimming shortened V by 2 bases and J by 2 bases, and 10 bases separated the two germline ends.

This clonotype was seen only a few times. This rearrangement joins TRBV6-5 to TRBJ1-1; perhaps TRBD1 as D (5 bases). Trimming stripped 2 bases from V and 6 bases from J, with 13 bases between. CDR3 size: 14 residues. CDR1 is MNHEY and CDR2 is SVGAGI in the germline V gene. CDR3 region: CASSYGAGGPEAFF. CDR3 nucleotide sequence: TGTGCCAGCAGTTACGGGGCGGGCGGGCCTGAAGCTTTCTTT.

Only a few counts were recorded for this clonotype. The V and J genes are TRBV30 and TRBJ1-2; D is unclear. The CDR3 has 15 amino acids. The germline V gene encodes CDR1 GTSNPN and CDR2 SVGIG (reference sequence). The V gene lost 3 bases and the J gene lost 3 bases, with 17 bases spanning the gap. The DNA of the CDR3 is TGTGCCTGGAGCGTGATGGGCAGCACCTACTATGGCTACACCTTC. Amino acid sequence: CAWSVMGSTYYGYTF.

This clonotype was found a few times. The V call is TRBV7-2, the J call TRBJ2-7; no firm D call. CDR3 size: 13 residues. The germline V gene encodes CDR1 SGHTA and CDR2 FQGNSA. Trimming stripped 5 bases from V and 9 bases from J, with 17 bases between. In DNA, the CDR3 is TGTGCCAGCAGCGATTACGTTGCCCCGGGGCAGTACTTC. It translates to CASSDYVAPGQYF.

CDR3 coding DNA: TGCAGTGCTAGTCGAGCGGGGGGGGAGACCCAGTACTTC. It is translated as CSASRAGGETQYF. The rearrangement links TRBV20-1 to TRBJ2-5, with 10 bases aligning to TRBD2. Germline CDR1 reads DFQATT; CDR2 reads SNEGSKA (reference sequence). The CDR3 consists of 13 residues. With V trimmed by 3 bases and J by 5 bases, 3 bases remained unmatched.

This clonotype was counted ten times or more. The chain recombines TRBV20-1 with TRBJ1-2, with D perhaps TRBD1 (6 bases). This CDR3 has 14 residues. The V gene lost 1 base and the J gene lost 4 bases, with 13 bases spanning the gap. Per the germline V gene, CDR1 is DFQATT and CDR2 is SNEGSKA (reference sequence). The CDR3 protein is CSARVLDRIYGYTF. CDR3 coding DNA: TGCAGTGCTAGAGTCCTAGACAGGATCTATGGCTACACCTTC.

This clonotype was detected once. The germline gene is not matched at one end of the junction; a read error may be the cause. This chain uses TRBV3-1 with TRBJ2-7; D perhaps matches TRBD2 (5 bases). The CDR3 loop spans 13 amino acids. Germline V lookup: CDR1 LGHDT, CDR2 YNNKEL (reference sequence). The CDR3 sequence is CVSAKTGTYEQYF. The CDR3 nucleotides are TGTGTCAGCGCCAAGACCGGGACCTACGAGCAGTACTTC.

This clonotype was observed at least ten times. The chain couples TRBV14 to TRBJ2-5; tentative D call: TRBD2 (5 bases). The germline CDR1 and CDR2 sequences are SGHDN and FVKESK. This CDR3 is built from 15 residues. Trimming cost V 0 bases and J 6 bases, with 14 bases left between them. The chain's CDR3 is CASSQELHAGQTQYF. In DNA, the CDR3 is TGTGCCAGCAGCCAAGAACTCCACGCGGGTCAGACCCAGTACTTC.